The rows below give T cell receptor beta chains drawn from one sample of a study of blood T cell repertoires in COVID-19. Using immunoSEQ multiplex PCR, the repertoire was profiled, and TCRdb retains in-frame clones only, with some absent. The sample has roughly 100,000 clones; under 85% are singletons. Sequencing used peripheral blood. The receptors derive from a woman aged 55-70 years with acute or convalescent COVID-19. The CDR3 runs from the conserved cysteine through the conserved F or W. D genes are given only for firm matches. Clone size is not always given. Where it is, it says once, few, many or a class for expanded clones.

length,size,V,D,J,CDR3,DNA
15,-,TRBV25-1,-,TRBJ2-7,CASSEQVQGISEQYF,TGTGCCAGCAGTGAGCAGGTCCAGGGAATAAGCGAGCAGTACTTC
15,-,TRBV3-1/TRBV3-2,-,TRBJ2-7,CASSQDQGPPYEQYF,TGTGCCAGCAGCCAAGATCAGGGTCCGCCCTACGAGCAGTACTTC
15,-,TRBV4-2,-,TRBJ1-5,CASSQVTGAGQPQHF,TGTGCCAGCAGCCAAGTGACAGGTGCGGGTCAGCCCCAGCATTTT
16,-,TRBV28,-,TRBJ2-4,CASSDRDSGAKNIQYF,TGTGCCAGCAGTGACCGGGATAGCGGAGCCAAAAACATTCAGTACTTC
15,-,TRBV11-2,-,TRBJ1-6,CASSFGRAANSPLHF,TGTGCCAGCAGCTTTGGGCGCGCCGCCAATTCACCCCTCCACTTT
13,-,TRBV6-5,-,TRBJ1-2,CASSYETNYGYTF,TGTGCCAGCAGTTACGAGACTAACTATGGCTACACCTTC
17,once,TRBV10-3,TRBD1,TRBJ2-3,CAISEGTGGDYPDTQYF,TGTGCCATCAGTGAGGGGACAGGGGGGGATTACCCAGATACGCAGTATTTT
15,-,TRBV10-3,-,TRBJ1-4,CAISGGPTTNEKLFF,TGTGCCATCAGTGGGGGGCCGACAACTAATGAAAAACTGTTTTTT
14,-,TRBV7-9,-,TRBJ2-7,CASSLSASNYEQYF,TGTGCCAGCAGCTTGTCGGCTAGCAACTACGAGCAGTACTTC
13,-,TRBV29-1,-,TRBJ1-3,CSVFRGSGNTIYF,TGCAGCGTTTTCAGGGGATCTGGAAACACCATATATTTT
13,-,TRBV29-1,TRBD1,TRBJ1-1,CSVDRAERTEAFF,TGCAGCGTCGACAGGGCCGAAAGAACTGAAGCTTTCTTT
15,-,TRBV5-4,TRBD2,TRBJ2-7,CASSLGLAGAYEQYF,TGTGCCAGCAGCTTGGGACTAGCGGGTGCCTACGAGCAGTACTTC
13,-,TRBV6-1,-,TRBJ1-2,CASSEGQAYGYTF,TGTGCCAGCAGTGAAGGACAGGCATATGGCTACACCTTC
10,-,TRBV5-4,-,TRBJ2-1,CASQDREQFF,TGTGCCAGTCAAGATCGGGAGCAGTTCTTC
16,once,TRBV5-1,TRBD1,TRBJ2-5,CASSPLTGGGGETQYF,TGCGCCAGCAGCCCCTTGACAGGGGGTGGAGGGGAGACCCAGTACTTC
16,-,TRBV27,TRBD1,TRBJ2-1,CASIPLRDRGYNEQFF,TGTGCCAGCATTCCACTCCGGGACAGGGGATACAATGAGCAGTTCTTC
17,-,TRBV7-2,TRBD1,TRBJ2-7,CASSLAPRTGGTDEQYF,TGTGCCAGCAGCTTAGCGCCCCGGACAGGGGGCACGGACGAGCAGTACTTC
14,-,TRBV19,-,TRBJ1-1,CASSPTMLITEAFF,TGTGCCAGTAGCCCGACAATGCTGATCACTGAAGCTTTCTTT
15,-,TRBV7-8,TRBD1,TRBJ1-2,CASSLADRDRGGYTF,TGTGCCAGCAGCTTAGCCGACAGGGACCGTGGGGGCTACACCTTC
15,-,TRBV11-1,-,TRBJ2-1,CASSLGLTSYNEQFF,TGTGCCAGCAGCCTAGGATTGACTAGCTACAATGAGCAGTTCTTC
14,-,TRBV27,TRBD1,TRBJ2-7,CASSLFGTAYEQYF,TGTGCCAGCAGTTTATTTGGGACAGCCTACGAGCAGTACTTC
13,-,TRBV19,-,TRBJ2-5,CASSMTGQETQYF,TGTGCCAGTAGTATGACGGGCCAAGAGACCCAGTACTTC
14,-,TRBV9,TRBD2,TRBJ2-7,CASSVATSGSEQYF,TGTGCCAGCAGCGTGGCGACTAGCGGGAGCGAGCAGTACTTC
15,-,TRBV3-1/TRBV3-2,-,TRBJ2-7,CASSQVFDRYYEQYF,TGTGCCAGCAGCCAAGTGTTTGACAGATACTACGAGCAGTACTTC
13,-,TRBV11-3,-,TRBJ1-1,CASSRSKITEAFF,TGTGCCAGCAGCCGTTCTAAGATCACTGAAGCTTTCTTT
15,-,TRBV7-2,TRBD2,TRBJ2-7,CASSWGGTPAYEQYF,TGTGCCAGCAGCTGGGGGGGGACCCCAGCCTACGAGCAGTACTTC
14,-,TRBV2,TRBD1,TRBJ2-7,CASSDQGQGYEQYF,TGTGCCAGCAGTGATCAGGGACAGGGCTACGAGCAGTACTTC
15,-,TRBV19,TRBD1,TRBJ1-4,CASKGDRGANEKLFF,TGTGCCAGTAAGGGGGACAGGGGTGCTAATGAAAAACTGTTTTTT
15,once,TRBV6-5,-,TRBJ1-5,CASSPLRGNNQPQHF,TGTGCCAGCAGTCCTTTAAGGGGGAACAATCAGCCCCAGCATTTT
13,-,TRBV29-1,TRBD1,TRBJ2-1,CSVEGQGVDEQFF,TGCAGCGTTGAAGGACAGGGGGTCGATGAGCAGTTCTTC
16,-,TRBV5-1,TRBD2,TRBJ2-5,CASSVASGTTQETQYF,TGCGCCAGCAGCGTCGCTAGCGGGACGACCCAAGAGACCCAGTACTTC
19,-,TRBV30,TRBD1,TRBJ1-1,CAWSAYRGRTLAMNTEAFF,TGTGCCTGGAGTGCGTACAGGGGGCGAACTTTAGCGATGAACACTGAAGCTTTCTTT
14,once,TRBV30,-,TRBJ2-3,CAWTRQVYTDTQYF,TGTGCCTGGACCAGACAGGTTTACACAGATACGCAGTATTTT
16,-,TRBV18,-,TRBJ1-1,CASSPRRWQENTEAFF,TGTGCCAGCTCACCTCGGCGATGGCAGGAGAACACTGAAGCTTTCTTT
14,-,TRBV6-4,-,TRBJ2-2,CASRVRTLSGELFF,TGTGCCAGCAGAGTACGGACTCTCTCCGGGGAGCTGTTTTTT
14,-,TRBV5-1,TRBD1,TRBJ2-5,CASSSGTGGETQYF,TGCGCCAGCAGCTCCGGGACAGGGGGAGAGACCCAGTACTTC
17,once,TRBV7-3,TRBD1,TRBJ1-1,CASSLLGPPGGGTEAFF,TGTGCCAGCAGCTTATTGGGTCCTCCAGGGGGCGGCACTGAAGCTTTCTTT
15,-,TRBV7-9,-,TRBJ1-5,CASSSDRYSNQPQHF,TGTGCCAGCAGCTCAGACAGGTATAGCAATCAGCCCCAGCATTTT
14,-,TRBV28,-,TRBJ2-7,CASSSPTGGNEQYF,TGTGCCAGCAGTTCACCGACAGGAGGCAACGAGCAGTACTTC
17,-,TRBV4-2,-,TRBJ1-6,CASSLSRQAGAKSPLHF,TGTGCCAGCAGCCTCTCCCGACAGGCTGGAGCCAAGTCACCCCTCCACTTT
19,-,TRBV6-1,TRBD1,TRBJ1-5,CASSEALGTGIFSNQPQHF,TGTGCCAGCAGTGAAGCGCTTGGGACAGGGATCTTTAGCAATCAGCCCCAGCATTTT
13,-,TRBV25-1,-,TRBJ1-2,CASSELDSYGYTF,TGTGCCAGCAGTGAATTAGATAGCTATGGCTACACCTTC
16,-,TRBV4-1,-,TRBJ1-2,CASSQVSQGISYGYTF,TGCGCCAGCAGCCAAGTTAGCCAGGGGATCTCCTATGGCTACACCTTC
15,-,TRBV5-6,TRBD2,TRBJ2-3,CASSPTSGEIDTQYF,TGTGCCAGCAGCCCGACTAGCGGTGAAATAGATACGCAGTATTTT